This TCR beta chain was captured by sequencing in a study of T cells after yellow fever vaccination. Study observations and caveats: Post-booster repertoires contained most primary-vaccination clones again (around 96% CD4, roughly 90% CD8). Overall, a small share of clonotypes was seen in both CD4 and CD8 compartments. Sorted repertoires could include abundant contaminating clonotypes from bulk cells.

The CDR3 sequence is 17 residues long. Germline values: CDR1 SGDLS, CDR2 YYNGEE. The V and J ends lost 4 bases and 5 bases respectively, with 21 bases between them. As for this clonotype: Its antigen is undetermined.

Template switching with 5'RACE generated the TCR cDNA and added a universal primer site and UMIs. TCRdb analysed the 5' RACE reads with MiXCR anew, one entry per CDR3 protein. The repertoire has some 350,000 distinct CDR3 sequences, 4% of them found once; the top ten carry 20% to 25%. V is TRBV9 and J is TRBJ2-2; tentatively, D is TRBD2 (6 bases). The TCR was taken from a man between 18 and 35 years old who received the YFV17D yellow fever vaccine. This material consisted of PBMCs, taken 5 days after the yellow fever booster vaccination. The CDR3 nucleotides read TGTGCCAGCAGCAACGCTAACAGACGAGGAGGGACCGGGGAGCTGTTTTTT. This encodes CASSNANRRGGTGELFF.